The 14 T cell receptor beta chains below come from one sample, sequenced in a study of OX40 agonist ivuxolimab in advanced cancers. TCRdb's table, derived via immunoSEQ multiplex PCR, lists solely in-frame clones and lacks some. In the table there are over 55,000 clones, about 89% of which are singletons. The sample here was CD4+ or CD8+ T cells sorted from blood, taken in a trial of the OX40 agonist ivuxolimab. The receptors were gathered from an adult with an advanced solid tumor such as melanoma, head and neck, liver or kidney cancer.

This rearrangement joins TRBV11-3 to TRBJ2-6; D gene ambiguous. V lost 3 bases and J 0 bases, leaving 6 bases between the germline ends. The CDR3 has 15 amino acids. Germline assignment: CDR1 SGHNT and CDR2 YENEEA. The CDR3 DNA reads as TGTGCCAGCAGCTTGGGCCACTCTGGGGCCAACGTCCTGACTTTC. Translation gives CASSLGHSGANVLTF.

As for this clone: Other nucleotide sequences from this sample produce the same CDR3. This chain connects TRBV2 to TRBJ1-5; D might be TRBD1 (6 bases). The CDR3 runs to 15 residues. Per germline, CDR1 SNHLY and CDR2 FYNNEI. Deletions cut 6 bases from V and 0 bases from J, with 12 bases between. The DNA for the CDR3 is TGTGCCAGCAGGGGGGGACAAGGTAGCAATCAGCCCCAGCATTTT. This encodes CASRGGQGSNQPQHF.

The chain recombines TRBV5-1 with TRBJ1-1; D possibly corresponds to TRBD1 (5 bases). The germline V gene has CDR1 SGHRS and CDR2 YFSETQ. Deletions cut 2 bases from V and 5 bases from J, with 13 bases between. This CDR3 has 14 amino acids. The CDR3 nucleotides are TGCGCCAGCAGCTTAGGGGCAGGGTCGACTGAAGCTTTCTTT. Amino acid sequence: CASSLGAGSTEAFF.

CDR3 sequence reads: CASRTPYGYTF. CDR3 bases: TGTGCCAGCAGGACCCCATATGGCTACACCTTC. The chain uses TRBV7-9 and TRBJ1-2; D remains ambiguous. CDR3 length equals 11 residues. The V end lost 6 bases, the J end lost 5 bases, and 7 bases lay between the germline ends. The V gene's germline CDR1 is SEHNR and CDR2 FQNEAQ (reference sequence).

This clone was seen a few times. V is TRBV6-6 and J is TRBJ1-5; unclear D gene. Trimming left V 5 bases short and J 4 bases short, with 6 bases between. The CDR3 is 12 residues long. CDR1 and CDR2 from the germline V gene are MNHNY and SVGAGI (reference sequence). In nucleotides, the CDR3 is TGTGCCAGCAGTGGGTTGAATCAGCCCCAGCATTTT. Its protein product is CASSGLNQPQHF.

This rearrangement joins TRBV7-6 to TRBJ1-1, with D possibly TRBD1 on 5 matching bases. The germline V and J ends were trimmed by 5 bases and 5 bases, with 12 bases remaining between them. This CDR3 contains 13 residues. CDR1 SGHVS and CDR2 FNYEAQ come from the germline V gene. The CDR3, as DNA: TGTGCCAGCAGCGTCAGGGTGCGAACTGAAGCTTTCTTT. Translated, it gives CASSVRVRTEAFF. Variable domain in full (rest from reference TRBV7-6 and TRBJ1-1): GAGVSQSPRYKVTKRGQDVALRCDPISGHVSLYWYRQALGQGPEFLTYFNYEAQQDKSGLPNDRFSAERPEGSISTLTIQRTEQRDSAMYRCASSVRVRTEAFFGQGTRLTVV.

The CDR3 loop is CASSQYPQGSYGYTF. For the CDR3, the DNA is TGTGCCAGCAGCCAATACCCACAGGGGAGCTATGGCTACACCTTC. This sequence joins TRBV4-2 and TRBJ1-2, with 7 bases aligning to TRBD1. Looked up from germline, CDR1 is LGHNA and CDR2 is YNFKEQ. The CDR3 sequence is 15 residues long. V was pared by 2 bases and J by 4 bases, with 7 bases of the junction left unmatched.

The CDR3 DNA follows: TGTGCCAGCAGCGTTGCGGGAACTAATGAAAAACTGTTTTTT. Its protein is CASSVAGTNEKLFF. V and J are TRBV5-5 and TRBJ1-4; D call uncertain. V was pared by 4 bases and J by 1 base, with 8 bases between. The CDR3 runs 14 residues. Looked up from germline, CDR1 is SGHKS and CDR2 is YYEKEE (reference sequence).

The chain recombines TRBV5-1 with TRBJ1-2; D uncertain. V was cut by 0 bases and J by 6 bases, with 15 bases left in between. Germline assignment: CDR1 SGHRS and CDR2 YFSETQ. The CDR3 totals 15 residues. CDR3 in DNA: TGCGCCAGCAGCTTGGATTGGCCCCCGGCCGATGGCTACACCTTC. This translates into CASSLDWPPADGYTF.

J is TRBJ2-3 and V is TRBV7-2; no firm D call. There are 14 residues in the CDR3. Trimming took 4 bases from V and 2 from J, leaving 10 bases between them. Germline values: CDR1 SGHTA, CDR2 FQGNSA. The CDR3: CASSWAISTDTQYF. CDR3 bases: TGTGCCAGCAGCTGGGCTATCTCCACAGATACGCAGTATTTT.

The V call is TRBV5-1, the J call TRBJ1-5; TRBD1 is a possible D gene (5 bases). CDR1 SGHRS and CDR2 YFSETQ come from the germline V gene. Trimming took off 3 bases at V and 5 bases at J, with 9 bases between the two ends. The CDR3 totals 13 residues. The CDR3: CASSYDRDQPQHF. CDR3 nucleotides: TGCGCCAGCAGCTATGACAGAGATCAGCCCCAGCATTTT. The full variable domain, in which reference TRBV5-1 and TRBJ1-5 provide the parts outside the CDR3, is KAGVTQTPRYLIKTRGQQVTLSCSPISGHRSVSWYQQTPGQGLQFLFEYFSETQRNKGNFPGRFSGRQFSNSRSEMNVSTLELGDSALYLCASSYDRDQPQHFGDGTRLSIL.

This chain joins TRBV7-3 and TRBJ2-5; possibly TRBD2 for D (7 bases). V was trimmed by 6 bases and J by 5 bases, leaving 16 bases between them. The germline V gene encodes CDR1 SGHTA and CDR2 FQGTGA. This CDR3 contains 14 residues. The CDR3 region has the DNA TGTGCCAGCAGTTTCCGGGGGGCCAGGGAGACCCAGTACTTC. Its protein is CASSFRGARETQYF. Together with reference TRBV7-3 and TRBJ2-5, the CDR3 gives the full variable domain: GAGVSQTPSNKVTEKGKYVELRCDPISGHTALYWYRQSLGQGPEFLIYFQGTGAADDSGLPNDRFFAVRPEGSVSTLKIQRTERGDSAVYLCASSFRGARETQYFGPGTRLLVL.

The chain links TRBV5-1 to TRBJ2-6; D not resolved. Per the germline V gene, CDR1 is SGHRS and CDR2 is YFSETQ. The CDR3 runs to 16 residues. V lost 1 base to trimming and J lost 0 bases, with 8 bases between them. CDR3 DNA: TGCGCCAGCAGCTTGTGGACCAACTCTGGGGCCAACGTCCTGACTTTC. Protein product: CASSLWTNSGANVLTF.

CDR3 protein: CASSPSSDRLQETQYF. As DNA, the CDR3 is TGTGCCAGCAGCCCCTCGTCGGACAGACTTCAAGAGACCCAGTACTTC. The V call is TRBV7-2, the J call TRBJ2-5, with D possibly matching TRBD1 (6 bases). Trimming took 5 bases from V and 2 from J, leaving 18 bases between them. The CDR3 length is 16 residues. Germline V gene data show CDR1 as SGHTA and CDR2 as FQGNSA.